This T cell receptor (beta chain) was recovered during a study of graft-versus-host responses after intestinal transplantation. Overall study context: Grafts that recipients had were multivisceral, liver-intestinal, or isolated intestinal transplants. All of the recipients had induction that used anti-thymocyte globulin, then tacrolimus and steroids for about 3 years.

Broader study findings: Early HvG declines after transplant were associated with peak circulating GvH clone levels. GvH clonotypes were identified within recipient marrow, with a subset emerging first in ileum or blood.

With regard to this clone: The antigen is undetermined.

Germline CDR1 is GTSNPN and CDR2 is SVGIG (reference sequence). Trimming took 4 bases from V and 2 from J, leaving 11 bases between them. This CDR3 comprises 13 residues. Repertoires were generated with immunoSEQ multiplex PCR, while TCRdb's copy carries only in-frame clones and drops some. The table includes some 86,000 clones, roughly 91% detected once. The material sequenced was unstimulated CD4+ T cells sorted from spleen or lymph node cells, taken before intestinal transplant. The chain joins TRBV30 to TRBJ1-2; perhaps TRBD1 as D (6 bases). The TCR originated in a human donor who received an intestinal transplant. The CDR3 loop is CAWKQGINYGYTF. As DNA, the CDR3 is TGTGCCTGGAAACAGGGTATCAACTATGGCTACACCTTC. Combining the CDR3 with reference TRBV30 and TRBJ1-2 gives the whole variable domain SQTIHQWPATLVQPVGSPLSLECTVEGTSNPNLYWYRQAAGRGLQLLFYSVGIGQISSEVPQNLSASRPQDRQFILSSKKLLLSDSGFYLCAWKQGINYGYTFGSGTRLTVV.